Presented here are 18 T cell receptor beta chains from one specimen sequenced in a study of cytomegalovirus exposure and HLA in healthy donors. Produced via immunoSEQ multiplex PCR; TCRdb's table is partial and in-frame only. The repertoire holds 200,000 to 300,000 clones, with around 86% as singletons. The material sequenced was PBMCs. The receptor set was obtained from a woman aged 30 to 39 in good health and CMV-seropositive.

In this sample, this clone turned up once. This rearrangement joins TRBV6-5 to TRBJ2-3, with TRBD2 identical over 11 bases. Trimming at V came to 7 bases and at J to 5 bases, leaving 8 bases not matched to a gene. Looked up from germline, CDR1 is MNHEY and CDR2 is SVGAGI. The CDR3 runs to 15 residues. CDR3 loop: CASKGSGRAIDTQYF. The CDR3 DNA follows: TGTGCCAGCAAGGGTAGCGGGAGGGCCATAGATACGCAGTATTTT.

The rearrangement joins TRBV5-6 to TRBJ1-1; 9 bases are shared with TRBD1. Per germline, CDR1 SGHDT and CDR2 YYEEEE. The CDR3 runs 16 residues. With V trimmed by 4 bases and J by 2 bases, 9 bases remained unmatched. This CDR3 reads CASSGDRGDSNTEAFF. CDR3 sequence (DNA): TGTGCCAGCAGCGGCGACAGGGGGGACTCCAACACTGAAGCTTTCTTT.

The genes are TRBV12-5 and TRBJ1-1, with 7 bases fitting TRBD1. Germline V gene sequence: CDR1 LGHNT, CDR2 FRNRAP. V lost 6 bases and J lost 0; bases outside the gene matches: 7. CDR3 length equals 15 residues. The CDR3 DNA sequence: TGTGCTAGTGGGAGAGGGGGCCCCATGAACACTGAAGCTTTCTTT. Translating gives CASGRGGPMNTEAFF.

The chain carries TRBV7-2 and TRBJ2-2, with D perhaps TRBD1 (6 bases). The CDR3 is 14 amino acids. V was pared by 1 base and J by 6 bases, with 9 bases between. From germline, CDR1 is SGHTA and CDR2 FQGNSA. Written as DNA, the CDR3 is TGTGCCAGCAGCTTAGTCACAGGGCCCGGGGAGCTGTTTTTT. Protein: CASSLVTGPGELFF.

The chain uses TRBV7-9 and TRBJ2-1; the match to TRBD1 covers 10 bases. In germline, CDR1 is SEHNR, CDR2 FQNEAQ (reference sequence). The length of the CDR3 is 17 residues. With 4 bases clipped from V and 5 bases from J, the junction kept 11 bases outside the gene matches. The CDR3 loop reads CASSSRTGGTWDNEQFF. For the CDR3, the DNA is TGTGCCAGCAGCTCCCGGACAGGGGGGACCTGGGACAATGAGCAGTTCTTC.

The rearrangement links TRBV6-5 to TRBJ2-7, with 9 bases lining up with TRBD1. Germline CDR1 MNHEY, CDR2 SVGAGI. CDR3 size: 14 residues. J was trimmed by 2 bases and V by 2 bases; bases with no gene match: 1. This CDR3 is CASSYRDRAYEQYF. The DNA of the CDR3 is TGTGCCAGCAGTTACCGGGACAGGGCCTACGAGCAGTACTTC.

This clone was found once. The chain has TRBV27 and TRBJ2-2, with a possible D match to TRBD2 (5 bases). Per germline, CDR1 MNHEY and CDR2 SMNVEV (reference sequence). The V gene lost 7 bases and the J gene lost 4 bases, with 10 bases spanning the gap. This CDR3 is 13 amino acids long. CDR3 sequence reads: CASKLVPTGELFF. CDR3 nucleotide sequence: TGTGCCAGCAAACTAGTCCCCACCGGGGAGCTGTTTTTT.

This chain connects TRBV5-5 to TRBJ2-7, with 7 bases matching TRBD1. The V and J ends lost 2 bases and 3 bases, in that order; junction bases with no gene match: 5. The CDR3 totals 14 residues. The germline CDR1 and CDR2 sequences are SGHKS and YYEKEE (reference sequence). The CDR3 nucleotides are TGTGCCAGCAGCTTAGGGACAGACAGCTACGAGCAGTACTTC. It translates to CASSLGTDSYEQYF.

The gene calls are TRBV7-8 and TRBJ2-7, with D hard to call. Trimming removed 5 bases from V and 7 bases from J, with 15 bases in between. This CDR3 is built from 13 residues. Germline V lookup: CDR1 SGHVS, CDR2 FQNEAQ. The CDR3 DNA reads TGTGCCAGCAGCCCATACACCTTTTCGGAGCAGTACTTC. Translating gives CASSPYTFSEQYF.

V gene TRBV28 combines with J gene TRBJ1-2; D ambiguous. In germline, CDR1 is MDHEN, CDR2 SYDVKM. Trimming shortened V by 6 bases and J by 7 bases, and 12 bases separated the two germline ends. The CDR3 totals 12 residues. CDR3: CASRSRSSGYTF. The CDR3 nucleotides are TGTGCCAGCAGATCCAGGTCCTCTGGCTACACCTTC.

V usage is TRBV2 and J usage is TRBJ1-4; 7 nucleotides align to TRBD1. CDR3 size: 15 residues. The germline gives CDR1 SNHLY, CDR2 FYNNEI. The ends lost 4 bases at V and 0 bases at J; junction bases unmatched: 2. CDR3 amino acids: CASSGQGATNEKLFF. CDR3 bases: TGTGCCAGCAGTGGTCAGGGGGCAACTAATGAAAAACTGTTTTTT.

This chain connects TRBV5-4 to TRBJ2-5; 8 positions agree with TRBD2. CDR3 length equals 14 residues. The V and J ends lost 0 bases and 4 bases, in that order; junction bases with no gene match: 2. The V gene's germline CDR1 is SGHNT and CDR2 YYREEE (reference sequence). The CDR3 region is CASSLAGGLETQYF. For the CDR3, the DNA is TGTGCCAGCAGCTTGGCGGGAGGGCTAGAGACCCAGTACTTC.

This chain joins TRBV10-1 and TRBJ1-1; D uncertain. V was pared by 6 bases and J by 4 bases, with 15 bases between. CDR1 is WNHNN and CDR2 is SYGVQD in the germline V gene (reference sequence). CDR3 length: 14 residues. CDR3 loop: CASSPGFRGTEAFF. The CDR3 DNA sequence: TGCGCCAGCAGCCCGGGATTCCGAGGCACTGAAGCTTTCTTT.

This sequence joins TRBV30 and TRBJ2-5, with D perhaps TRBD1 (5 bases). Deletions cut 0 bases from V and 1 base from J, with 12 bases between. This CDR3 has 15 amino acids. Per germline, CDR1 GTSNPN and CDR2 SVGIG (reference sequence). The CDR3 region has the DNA TGTGCCTGGAGTGTTGATAGGGGATTCCAAGAGACCCAGTACTTC. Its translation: CAWSVDRGFQETQYF.

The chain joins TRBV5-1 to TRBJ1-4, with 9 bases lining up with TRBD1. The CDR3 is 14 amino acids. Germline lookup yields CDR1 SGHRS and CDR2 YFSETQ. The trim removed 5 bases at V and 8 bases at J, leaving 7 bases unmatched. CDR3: CASRSGQGYEKLFF. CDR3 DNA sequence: TGCGCCAGCAGGTCGGGACAGGGTTACGAAAAACTGTTTTTT.

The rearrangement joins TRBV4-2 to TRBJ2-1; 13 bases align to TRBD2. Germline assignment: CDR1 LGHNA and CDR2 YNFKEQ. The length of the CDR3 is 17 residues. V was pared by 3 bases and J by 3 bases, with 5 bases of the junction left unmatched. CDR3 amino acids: CASSHGTSGILYNEQFF. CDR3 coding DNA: TGTGCCAGCAGCCACGGGACTAGCGGGATTCTCTACAATGAGCAGTTCTTC.

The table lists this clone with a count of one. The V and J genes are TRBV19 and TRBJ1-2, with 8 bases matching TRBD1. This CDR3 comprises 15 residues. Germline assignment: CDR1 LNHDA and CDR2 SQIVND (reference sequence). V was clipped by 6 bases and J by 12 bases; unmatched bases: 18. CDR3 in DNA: TGTGCCAGTAGGTTGACAGGGGATAGCTCCATGGTGAACACCTTC. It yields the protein CASRLTGDSSMVNTF.

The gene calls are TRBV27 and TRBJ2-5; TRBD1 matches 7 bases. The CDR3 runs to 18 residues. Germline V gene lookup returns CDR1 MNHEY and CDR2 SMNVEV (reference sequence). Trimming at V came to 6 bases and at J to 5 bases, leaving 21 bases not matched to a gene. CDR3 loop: CASSPTGYWLREWETQYF. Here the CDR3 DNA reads TGTGCCAGCAGCCCGACAGGGTATTGGCTCCGGGAATGGGAGACCCAGTACTTC.